This TCR beta chain was retrieved from a study of graft-versus-host responses after intestinal transplantation. Study overall: Tacrolimus and steroids were given for 2 to 4 years to all recipients after anti-thymocyte globulin induction.

Generated by immunoSEQ multiplex PCR, the TCRdb table keeps only in-frame clones and is missing some. This table holds 15,000 to 20,000 clones, around 35% found once. The study, taken as a whole, reports: Early HvG declines after transplant were associated with peak circulating GvH clone levels. Investigators detected GvH clones in recipient marrow, with some emerging earlier in ileum or blood.

Co-plated with approximately 200,000 CFSE-labeled responder cells were approximately 200,000 irradiated, violet-dye-labeled stimulator cells. In germline, CDR1 is SNHLY, CDR2 FYNNEI. V gave up 2 bases and J gave up 7 bases; unmatched junction bases: 3. The CDR3 is 15 amino acids. This clone was recorded a few times. Sequenced here: alloreactive CD4+ T cells from a mixed lymphocyte reaction culture, sampled before transplantation. Sample subset: CFSE-low proliferating T cells sorted from roughly six-day pre-transplant mixed lymphocyte reaction (GvH or HvG direction). V is TRBV2 and J is TRBJ2-2; 11 bases match TRBD2. The TCR comes from a human patient who was an organ donor for intestinal transplantation. The CDR3 DNA follows: TGTGCCAGCAGTGAATTGCTAGCGGGAGGCGGGGAGCTGTTTTTT. Protein product: CASSELLAGGGELFF.